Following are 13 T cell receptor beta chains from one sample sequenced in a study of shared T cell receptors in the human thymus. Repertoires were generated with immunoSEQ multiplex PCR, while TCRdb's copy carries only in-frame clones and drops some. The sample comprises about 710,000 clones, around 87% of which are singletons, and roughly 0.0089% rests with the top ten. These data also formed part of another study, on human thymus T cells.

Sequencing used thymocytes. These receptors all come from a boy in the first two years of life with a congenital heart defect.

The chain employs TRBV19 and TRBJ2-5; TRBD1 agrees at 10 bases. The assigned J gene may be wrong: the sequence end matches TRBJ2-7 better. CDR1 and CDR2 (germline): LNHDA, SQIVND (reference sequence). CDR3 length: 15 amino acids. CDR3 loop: CASSARTGGVIEQYF. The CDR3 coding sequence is TGTGCCAGTAGTGCACGGACAGGGGGGGTGATCGAGCAGTACTTC.

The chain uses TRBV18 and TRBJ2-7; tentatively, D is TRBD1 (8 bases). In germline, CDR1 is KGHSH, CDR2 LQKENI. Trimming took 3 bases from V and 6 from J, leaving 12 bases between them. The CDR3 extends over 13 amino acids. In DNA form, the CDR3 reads TGTGCCAGCTCACCGACAGGGGAGGGCGAGCAGTACTTC. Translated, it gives CASSPTGEGEQYF.

CDR3 in amino acids: CASSFAAGGNPYEQYF. The CDR3 bases are TGTGCCAGCAGTTTCGCGGCGGGAGGAAACCCCTACGAGCAGTACTTC. The rearrangement uses TRBV27 and TRBJ2-7, with 8 nucleotides matching TRBD2. J lost 2 bases, V lost 3 bases, and 9 bases had no gene match. This CDR3 has 16 residues. From germline, CDR1 is MNHEY and CDR2 SMNVEV (reference sequence).

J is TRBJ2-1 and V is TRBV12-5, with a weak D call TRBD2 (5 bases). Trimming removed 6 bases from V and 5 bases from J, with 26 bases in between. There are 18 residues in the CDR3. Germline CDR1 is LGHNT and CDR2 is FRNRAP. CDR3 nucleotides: TGTGCTAGTGGCGTTAATCTTCGGGTGCAGGAGAGGGACAATGAGCAGTTCTTC. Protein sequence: CASGVNLRVQERDNEQFF. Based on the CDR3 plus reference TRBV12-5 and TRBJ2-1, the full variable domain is DARVTQTPRHKVTEMGQEVTMRCQPILGHNTVFWYRQTMMQGLELLAYFRNRAPLDDSGMPKDRFSAEMPDATLATLKIQPSEPRDSAVYFCASGVNLRVQERDNEQFFGPGTRLTVL.

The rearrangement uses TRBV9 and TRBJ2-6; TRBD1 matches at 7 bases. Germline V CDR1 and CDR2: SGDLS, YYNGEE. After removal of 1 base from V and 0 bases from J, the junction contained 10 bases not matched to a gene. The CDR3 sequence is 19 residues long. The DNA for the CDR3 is TGTGCCAGCAGCGTAAAGGGGACAGCTCCTTTCTCTGGGGCCAACGTCCTGACTTTC. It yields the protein CASSVKGTAPFSGANVLTF.

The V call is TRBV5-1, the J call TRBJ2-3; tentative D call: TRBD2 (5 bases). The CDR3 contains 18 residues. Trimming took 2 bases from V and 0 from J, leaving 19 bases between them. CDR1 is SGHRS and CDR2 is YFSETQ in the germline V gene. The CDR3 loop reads CASSFPRVERTSTDTQYF. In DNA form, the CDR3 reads TGCGCCAGCAGCTTCCCCCGGGTGGAGCGGACTAGCACAGATACGCAGTATTTT.

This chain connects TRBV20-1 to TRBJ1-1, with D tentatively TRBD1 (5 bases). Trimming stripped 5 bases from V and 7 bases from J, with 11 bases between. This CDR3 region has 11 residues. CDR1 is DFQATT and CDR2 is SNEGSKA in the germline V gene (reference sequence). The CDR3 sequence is CSAWGVDEAFF. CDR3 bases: TGCAGTGCTTGGGGGGTCGATGAAGCTTTCTTT.

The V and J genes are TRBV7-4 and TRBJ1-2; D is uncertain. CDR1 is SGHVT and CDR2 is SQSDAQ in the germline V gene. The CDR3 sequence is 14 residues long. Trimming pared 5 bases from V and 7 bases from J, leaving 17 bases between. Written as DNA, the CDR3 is TGTGCCAGCAGCCCCGACCGGCACAGATCTGGCTACACCTTC. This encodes CASSPDRHRSGYTF.

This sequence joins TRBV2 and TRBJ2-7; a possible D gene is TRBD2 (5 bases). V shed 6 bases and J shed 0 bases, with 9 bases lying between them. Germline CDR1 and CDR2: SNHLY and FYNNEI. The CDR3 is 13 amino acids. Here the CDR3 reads CASRRTPSYEQYF. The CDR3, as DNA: TGTGCCAGCAGACGGACTCCCTCCTACGAGCAGTACTTC.

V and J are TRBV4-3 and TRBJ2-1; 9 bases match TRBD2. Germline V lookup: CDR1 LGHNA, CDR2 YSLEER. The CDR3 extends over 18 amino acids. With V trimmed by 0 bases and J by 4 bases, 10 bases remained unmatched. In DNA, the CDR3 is TGCGCCAGCAGCCAAGATTGGGGGGGACTAGCAGAGTACAATGAGCAGTTCTTC. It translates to CASSQDWGGLAEYNEQFF.

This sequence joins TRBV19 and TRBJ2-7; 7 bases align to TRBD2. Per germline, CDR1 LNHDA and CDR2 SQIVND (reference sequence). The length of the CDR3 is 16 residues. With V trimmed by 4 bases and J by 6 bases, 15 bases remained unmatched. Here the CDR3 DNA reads TGTGCCAGTAGTAGATACCACCGCCCCACTAGCGTCGAGCAGTACTTC. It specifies CASSRYHRPTSVEQYF.

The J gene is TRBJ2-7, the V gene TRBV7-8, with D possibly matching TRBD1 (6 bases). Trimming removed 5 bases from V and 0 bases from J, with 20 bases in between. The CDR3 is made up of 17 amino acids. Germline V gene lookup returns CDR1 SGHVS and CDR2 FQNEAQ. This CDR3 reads CASSRRRAGEPSYEQYF. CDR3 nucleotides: TGTGCCAGCAGCCGCCGACGGGCAGGGGAGCCCTCCTACGAGCAGTACTTC.

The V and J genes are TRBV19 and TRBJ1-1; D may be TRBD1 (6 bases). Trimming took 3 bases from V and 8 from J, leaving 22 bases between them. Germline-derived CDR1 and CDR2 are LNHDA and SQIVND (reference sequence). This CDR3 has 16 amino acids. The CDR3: CASSIAMIVSGQEAFF. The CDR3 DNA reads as TGTGCCAGTAGTATTGCTATGATCGTATCTGGACAGGAAGCTTTCTTT.